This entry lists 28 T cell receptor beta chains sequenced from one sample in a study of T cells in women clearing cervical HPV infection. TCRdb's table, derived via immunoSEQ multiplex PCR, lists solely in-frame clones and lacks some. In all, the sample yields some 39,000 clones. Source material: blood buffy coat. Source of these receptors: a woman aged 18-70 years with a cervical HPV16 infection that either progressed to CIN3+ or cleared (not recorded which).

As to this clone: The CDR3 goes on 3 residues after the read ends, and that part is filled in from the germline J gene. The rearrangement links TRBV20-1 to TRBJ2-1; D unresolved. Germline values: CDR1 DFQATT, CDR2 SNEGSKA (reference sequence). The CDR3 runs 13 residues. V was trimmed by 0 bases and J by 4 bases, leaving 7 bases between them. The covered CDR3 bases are TGCAGTGCTAGAGATAGCCTTTACAATGAG. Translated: CSARDSLYNE. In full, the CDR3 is CSARDSLYNEQFF.

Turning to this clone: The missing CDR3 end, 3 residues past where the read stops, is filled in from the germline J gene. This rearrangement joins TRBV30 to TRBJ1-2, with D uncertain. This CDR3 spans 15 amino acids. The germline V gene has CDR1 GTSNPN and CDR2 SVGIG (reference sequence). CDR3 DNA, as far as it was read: TGTGCCTGGAGTGATAATAGCGGTGGCACAGATACC. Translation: CAWSDNSGGTDT. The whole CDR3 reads CAWSDNSGGTDTYTF.

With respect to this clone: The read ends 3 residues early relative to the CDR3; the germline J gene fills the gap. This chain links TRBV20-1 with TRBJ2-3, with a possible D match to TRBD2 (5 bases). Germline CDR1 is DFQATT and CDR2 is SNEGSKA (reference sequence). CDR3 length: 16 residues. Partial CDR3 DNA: TGCAGTGCTAGTTTTCGCGGAGGCAGTTACCAAGAGACG. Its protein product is CSASFRGGSYQET. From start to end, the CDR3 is CSASFRGGSYQETQYF.

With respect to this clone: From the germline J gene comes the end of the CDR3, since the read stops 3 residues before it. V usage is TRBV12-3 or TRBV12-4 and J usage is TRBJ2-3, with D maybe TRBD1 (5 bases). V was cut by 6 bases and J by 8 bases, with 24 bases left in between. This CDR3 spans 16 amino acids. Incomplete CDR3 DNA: TGTGCCAGCAGCGGAATAGGGGCTACGTTTCTGGGTACG. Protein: CASSGIGATFLGT. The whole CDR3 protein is CASSGIGATFLGTQYF.

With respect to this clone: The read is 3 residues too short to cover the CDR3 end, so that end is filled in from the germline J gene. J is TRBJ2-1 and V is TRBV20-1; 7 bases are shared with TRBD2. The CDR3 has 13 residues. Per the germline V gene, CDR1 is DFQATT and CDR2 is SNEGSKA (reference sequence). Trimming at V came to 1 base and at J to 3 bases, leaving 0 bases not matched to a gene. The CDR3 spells CSARAGGYNEQFF. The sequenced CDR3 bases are TGCAGTGCTAGAGCGGGGGGCTACAATGAG.

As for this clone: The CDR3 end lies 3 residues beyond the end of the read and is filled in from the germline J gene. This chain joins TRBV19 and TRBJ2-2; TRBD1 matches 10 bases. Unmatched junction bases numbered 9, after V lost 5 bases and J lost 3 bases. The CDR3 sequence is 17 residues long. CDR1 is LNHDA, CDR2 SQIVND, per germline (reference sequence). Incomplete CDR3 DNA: TGTGCCAGTAGTGCGGGGGGCGGGACAGGGGACACCGGGGAG. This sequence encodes CASSAGGGTGDTGE. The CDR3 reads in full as CASSAGGGTGDTGELFF.

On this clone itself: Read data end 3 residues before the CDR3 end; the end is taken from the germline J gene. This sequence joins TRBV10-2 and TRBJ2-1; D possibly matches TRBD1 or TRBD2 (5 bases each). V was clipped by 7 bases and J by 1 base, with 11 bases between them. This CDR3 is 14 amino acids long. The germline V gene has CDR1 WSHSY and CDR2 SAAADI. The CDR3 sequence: CASTRGDSYNEQFF. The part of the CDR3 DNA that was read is TGCGCCAGCACCAGAGGGGATTCCTACAATGAG.

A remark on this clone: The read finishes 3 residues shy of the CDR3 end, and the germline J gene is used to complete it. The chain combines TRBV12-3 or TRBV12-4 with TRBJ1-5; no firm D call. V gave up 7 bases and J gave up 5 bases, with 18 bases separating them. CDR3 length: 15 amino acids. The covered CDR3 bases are TGTGCCAGCACCACCCCTGGAACAGTTTATCAGCCC. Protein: CASTTPGTVYQP. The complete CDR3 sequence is CASTTPGTVYQPQHF.

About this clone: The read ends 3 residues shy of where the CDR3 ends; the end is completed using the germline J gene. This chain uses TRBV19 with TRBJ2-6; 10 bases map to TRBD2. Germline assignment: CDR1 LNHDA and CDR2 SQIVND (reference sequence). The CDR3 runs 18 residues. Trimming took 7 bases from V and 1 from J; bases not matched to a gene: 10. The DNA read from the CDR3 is TGTGCCAGTACCGGGGGAGCGGGGGGGCATTCTGGGGCCAACGTC. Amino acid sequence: CASTGGAGGHSGANV. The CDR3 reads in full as CASTGGAGGHSGANVLTF.

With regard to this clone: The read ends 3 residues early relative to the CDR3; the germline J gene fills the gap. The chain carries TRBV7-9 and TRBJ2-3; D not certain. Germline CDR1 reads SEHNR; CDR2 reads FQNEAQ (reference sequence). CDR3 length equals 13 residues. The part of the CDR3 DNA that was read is TGTGCCAGCAGCTTAGGAGGCCAAGAGACG. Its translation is CASSLGGQET. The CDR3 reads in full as CASSLGGQETQYF.

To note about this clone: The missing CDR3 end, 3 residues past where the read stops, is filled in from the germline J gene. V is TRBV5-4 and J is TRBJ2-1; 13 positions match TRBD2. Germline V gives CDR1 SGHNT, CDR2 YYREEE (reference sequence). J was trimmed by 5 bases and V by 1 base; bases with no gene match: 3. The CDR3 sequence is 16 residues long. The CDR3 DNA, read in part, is TGTGCCAGCAGCTTGCCCGGGACTAGCGGGAACAATGAG. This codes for CASSLPGTSGNNE. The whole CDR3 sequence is CASSLPGTSGNNEQFF. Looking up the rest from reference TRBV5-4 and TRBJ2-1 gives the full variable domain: ETGVTQSPTHLIKTRGQQVTLRCSSQSGHNTVSWYQQALGQGPQFIFQYYREEENGRGNFPPRFSGLQFPNYSSELNVNALELDDSALYLCASSLPGTSGNNEQFFGPGTRLTVL.

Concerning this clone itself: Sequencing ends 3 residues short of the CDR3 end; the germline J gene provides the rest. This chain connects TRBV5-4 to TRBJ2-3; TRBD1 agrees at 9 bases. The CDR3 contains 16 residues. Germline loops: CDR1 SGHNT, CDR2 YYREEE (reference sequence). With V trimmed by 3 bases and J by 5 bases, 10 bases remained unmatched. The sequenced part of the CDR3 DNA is TGTGCCAGCAGCTCCACGTGGGACAGGGTTGGAGATACG. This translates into CASSSTWDRVGDT. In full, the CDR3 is CASSSTWDRVGDTQYF.

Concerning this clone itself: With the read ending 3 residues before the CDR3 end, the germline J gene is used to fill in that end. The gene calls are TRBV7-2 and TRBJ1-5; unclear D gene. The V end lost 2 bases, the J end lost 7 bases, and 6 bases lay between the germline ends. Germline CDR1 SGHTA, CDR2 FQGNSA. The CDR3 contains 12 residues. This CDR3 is CASSLTNQPQHF. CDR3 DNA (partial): TGTGCCAGCAGCTTAACTAACCAGCCC.

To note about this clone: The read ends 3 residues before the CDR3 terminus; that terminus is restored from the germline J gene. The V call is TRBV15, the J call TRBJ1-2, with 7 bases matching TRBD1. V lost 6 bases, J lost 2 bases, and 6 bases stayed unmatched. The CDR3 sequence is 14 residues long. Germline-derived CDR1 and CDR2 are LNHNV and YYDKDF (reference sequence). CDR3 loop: CATSSRTGNYGYTF. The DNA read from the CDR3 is TGTGCCACCAGTTCTAGGACAGGCAACTATGGC.

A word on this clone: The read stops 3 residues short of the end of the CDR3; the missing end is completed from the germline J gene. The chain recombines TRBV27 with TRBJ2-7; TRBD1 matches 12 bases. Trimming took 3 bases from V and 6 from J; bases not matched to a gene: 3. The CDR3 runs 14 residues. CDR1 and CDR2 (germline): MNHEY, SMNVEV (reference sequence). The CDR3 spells CASSFGTGGREQYF. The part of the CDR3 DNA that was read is TGTGCCAGCAGTTTTGGGACAGGGGGCCGCGAG.

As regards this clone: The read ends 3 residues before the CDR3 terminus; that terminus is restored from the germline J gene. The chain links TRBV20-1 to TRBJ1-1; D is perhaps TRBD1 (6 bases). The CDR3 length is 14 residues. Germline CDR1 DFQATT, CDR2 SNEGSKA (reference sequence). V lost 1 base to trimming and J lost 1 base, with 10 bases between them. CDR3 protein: CSARVDSTNTEAFF. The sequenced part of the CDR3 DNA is TGCAGTGCTAGAGTGGACAGCACGAACACTGAA.

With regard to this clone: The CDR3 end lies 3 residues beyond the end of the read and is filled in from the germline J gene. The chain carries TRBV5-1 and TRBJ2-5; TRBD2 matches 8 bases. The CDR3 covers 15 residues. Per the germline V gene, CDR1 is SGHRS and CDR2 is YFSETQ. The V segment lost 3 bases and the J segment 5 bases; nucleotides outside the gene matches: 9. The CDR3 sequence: CASSYLGLALETQYF. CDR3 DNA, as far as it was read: TGCGCCAGCAGCTACCTTGGACTAGCTTTGGAGACC.

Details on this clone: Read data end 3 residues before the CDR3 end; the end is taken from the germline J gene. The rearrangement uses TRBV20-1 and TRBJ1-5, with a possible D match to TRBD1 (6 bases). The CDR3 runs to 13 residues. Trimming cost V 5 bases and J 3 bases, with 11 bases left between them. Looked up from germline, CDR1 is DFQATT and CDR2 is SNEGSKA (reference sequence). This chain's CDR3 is CSAYRDLNQPQHF. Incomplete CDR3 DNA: TGCAGTGCTTACAGGGACCTCAATCAGCCC.

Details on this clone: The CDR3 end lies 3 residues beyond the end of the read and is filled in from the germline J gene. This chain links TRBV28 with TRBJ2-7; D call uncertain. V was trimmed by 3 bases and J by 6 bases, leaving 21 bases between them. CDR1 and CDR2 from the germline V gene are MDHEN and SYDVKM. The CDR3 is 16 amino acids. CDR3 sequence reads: CASSLIWVRLPSEQYF. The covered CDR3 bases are TGTGCCAGCAGTTTGATCTGGGTCAGACTTCCATCCGAG.

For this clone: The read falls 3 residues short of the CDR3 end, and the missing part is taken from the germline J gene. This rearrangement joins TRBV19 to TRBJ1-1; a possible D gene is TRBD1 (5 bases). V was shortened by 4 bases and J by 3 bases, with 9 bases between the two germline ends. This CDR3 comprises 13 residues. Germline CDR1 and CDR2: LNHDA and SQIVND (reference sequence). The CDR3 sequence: CASSNQGYTEAFF. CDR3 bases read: TGTGCCAGTAGTAATCAGGGATACACTGAA.

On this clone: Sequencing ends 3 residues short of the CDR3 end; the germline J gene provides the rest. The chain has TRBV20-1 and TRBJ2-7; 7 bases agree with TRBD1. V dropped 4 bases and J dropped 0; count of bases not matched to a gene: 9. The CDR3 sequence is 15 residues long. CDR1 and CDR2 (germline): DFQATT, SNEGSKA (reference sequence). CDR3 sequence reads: CSATPWGQSSYEQYF. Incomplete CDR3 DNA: TGCAGTGCTACCCCCTGGGGACAGAGCTCCTACGAG.

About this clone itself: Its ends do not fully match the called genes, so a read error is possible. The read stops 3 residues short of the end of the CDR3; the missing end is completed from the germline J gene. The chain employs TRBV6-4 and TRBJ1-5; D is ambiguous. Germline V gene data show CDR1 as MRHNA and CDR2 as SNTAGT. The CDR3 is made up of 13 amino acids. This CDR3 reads CAGSPESNQPQHF. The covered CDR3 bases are TGTGCCGGCAGTCCAGAGTCCAATCAGCCC.

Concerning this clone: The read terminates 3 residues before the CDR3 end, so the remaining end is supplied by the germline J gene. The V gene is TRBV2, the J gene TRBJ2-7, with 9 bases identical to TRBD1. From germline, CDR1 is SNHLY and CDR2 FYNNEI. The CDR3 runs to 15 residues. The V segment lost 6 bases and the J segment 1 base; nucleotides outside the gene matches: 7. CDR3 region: CASSDGQGPSYEQYF. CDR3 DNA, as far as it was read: TGTGCCAGCAGCGACGGACAGGGGCCTTCCTACGAG.

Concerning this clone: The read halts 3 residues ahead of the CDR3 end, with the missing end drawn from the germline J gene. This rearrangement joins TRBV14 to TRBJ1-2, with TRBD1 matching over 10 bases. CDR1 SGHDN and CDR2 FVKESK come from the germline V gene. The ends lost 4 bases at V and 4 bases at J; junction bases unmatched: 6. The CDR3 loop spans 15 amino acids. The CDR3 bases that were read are TGTGCCAGCAGCCCTGACAGGGGGCATGTCTATGGC. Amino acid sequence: CASSPDRGHVYG. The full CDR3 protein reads CASSPDRGHVYGYTF.

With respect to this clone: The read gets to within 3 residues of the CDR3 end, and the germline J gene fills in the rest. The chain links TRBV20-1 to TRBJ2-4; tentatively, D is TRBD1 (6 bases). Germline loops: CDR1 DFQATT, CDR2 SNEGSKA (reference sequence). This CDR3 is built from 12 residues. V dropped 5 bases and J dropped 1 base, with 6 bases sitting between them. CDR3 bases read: TGCAGTGCTGACAGGGCCAAAAACATT. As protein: CSADRAKNI. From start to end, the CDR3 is CSADRAKNIQYF.

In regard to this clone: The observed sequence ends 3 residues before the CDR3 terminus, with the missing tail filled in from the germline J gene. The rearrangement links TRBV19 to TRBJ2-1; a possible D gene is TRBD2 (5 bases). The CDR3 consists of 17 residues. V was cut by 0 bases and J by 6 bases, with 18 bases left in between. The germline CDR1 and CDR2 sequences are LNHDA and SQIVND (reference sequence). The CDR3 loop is CASSIDSAVSPRNEQFF. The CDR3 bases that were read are TGTGCCAGTAGTATAGATAGCGCGGTTTCCCCTCGCAATGAG.

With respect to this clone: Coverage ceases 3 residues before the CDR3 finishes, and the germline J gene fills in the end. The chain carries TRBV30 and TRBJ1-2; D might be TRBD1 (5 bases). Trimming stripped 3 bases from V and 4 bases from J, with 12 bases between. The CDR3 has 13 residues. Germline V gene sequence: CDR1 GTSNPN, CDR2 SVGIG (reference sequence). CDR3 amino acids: CAWSDGGPYGYTF. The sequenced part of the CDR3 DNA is TGTGCCTGGAGCGACGGGGGACCCTATGGC. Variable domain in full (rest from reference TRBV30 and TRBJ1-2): SQTIHQWPATLVQPVGSPLSLECTVEGTSNPNLYWYRQAAGRGLQLLFYSVGIGQISSEVPQNLSASRPQDRQFILSSKKLLLSDSGFYLCAWSDGGPYGYTFGSGTRLTVV.

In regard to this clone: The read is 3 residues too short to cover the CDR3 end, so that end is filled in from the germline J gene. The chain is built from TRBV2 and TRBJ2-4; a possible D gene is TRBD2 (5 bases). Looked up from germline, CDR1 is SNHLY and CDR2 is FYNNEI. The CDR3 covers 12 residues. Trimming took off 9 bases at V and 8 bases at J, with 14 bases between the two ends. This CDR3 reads CASRTSTDIQYF. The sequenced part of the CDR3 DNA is TGTGCCAGTCGTACTAGTACGGACATT.